The T cell receptor (beta chain) described here comes from a study of control samples from healthy donors and cancer patients. Profiling relied on immunoSEQ multiplex PCR, and the TCRdb table lists in-frame clones only, not all of them. The sample shows roughly 160,000 clones, roughly 94% of them seen only once. There are 14 residues in the CDR3. V lost 3 bases to trimming and J lost 7 bases, with 12 bases between them. Per the germline V gene, CDR1 is MGHDK and CDR2 is SYGVNS. The sequencing sample was made of PBMCs. The chain uses TRBV25-1 and TRBJ1-4, with D perhaps matching TRBD1 (5 bases). This TCR derives from a man between 60 and 70 years old with colorectal cancer. The CDR3 reads CASSDRVGSEKLFF. As DNA, the CDR3 is TGTGCCAGCAGTGACAGGGTGGGCAGTGAAAAACTGTTTTTT.